A selection of T cell receptor beta chains follows, all from one sample in a study of T cell changes during pregnancy in multiple sclerosis. The protocol was immunoSEQ multiplex PCR, while the TCRdb copy is restricted to in-frame clones and leaves out a portion. The sample has about 85,000 clones, approximately 91% seen once. This specimen consisted of peripheral blood, obtained in the first trimester of pregnancy. The source is a female donor with multiple sclerosis, enrolled in a pregnancy study. CDR3s leave out the opening cysteine and the closing phenylalanine or tryptophan. Each record gives: V gene, CDR3 protein.

V gene: TRBV4-1
CDR3 protein: ASSHPSAATNEKLF

V gene: TRBV2
CDR3 protein: ASSQRTSGLYNEQF

V gene: TRBV6-1
CDR3 protein: ASSVTTGVTGTTSPLH

V gene: TRBV6-5
CDR3 protein: ASSYPKGQGTEAF

V gene: TRBV4-3
CDR3 protein: ASSQEEGFQPQH

V gene: TRBV7-9
CDR3 protein: ASSRDRVYGYT

V gene: TRBV28
CDR3 protein: ASSSPGLENSYEQY

V gene: TRBV11-3
CDR3 protein: ASSLDTSGAYEQY

V gene: TRBV25-1
CDR3 protein: ASEESSNTGELF

V gene: TRBV5-5
CDR3 protein: ASSLDRWGLETQY

V gene: TRBV4-1
CDR3 protein: ASSQGRQGGSEQY

V gene: TRBV19
CDR3 protein: ASSIRRGATNEKLF

V gene: TRBV6-1
CDR3 protein: ASSPRTVNTEAF

V gene: TRBV30
CDR3 protein: AWSLGGTGEVEAF

V gene: TRBV19
CDR3 protein: ASSTRDRFPSSAF

V gene: TRBV19
CDR3 protein: ASKTGGVGNEQF

V gene: TRBV6-1
CDR3 protein: ASSEPPVAGDYEQY

V gene: TRBV6-1
CDR3 protein: ASSVRDLRETQY

V gene: TRBV11-2
CDR3 protein: ASSLGLGNTGELF

V gene: TRBV9
CDR3 protein: ASSEQVSPNYGYT

V gene: TRBV5-1
CDR3 protein: ASSRDLNNEQF

V gene: TRBV27
CDR3 protein: ASSLWDREKLF

V gene: TRBV6-5
CDR3 protein: ASRYLTEAF

V gene: TRBV30
CDR3 protein: AWDPQGAGGYT

V gene: TRBV30
CDR3 protein: AWNWESGELF

V gene: TRBV23-1
CDR3 protein: ASRKLDRVVRTDTQY

V gene: TRBV19
CDR3 protein: ASSPGLAANEQF

V gene: TRBV9
CDR3 protein: ASSPGGGASDTIY

V gene: TRBV29-1
CDR3 protein: SVASRLGNEQF

V gene: TRBV27
CDR3 protein: ASSLQLAGEVPHGELF

V gene: TRBV6-6
CDR3 protein: ASSYSSGGANEKLF

V gene: TRBV5-8
CDR3 protein: ASSFGRGSTEAF

V gene: TRBV13
CDR3 protein: ASRPAGDTDTQY

V gene: TRBV30
CDR3 protein: AWSGLVRSEQY

V gene: TRBV18
CDR3 protein: ASSGPGTDNTGELF

V gene: TRBV9
CDR3 protein: ASSPGRGGDSYEQY

V gene: TRBV5-1
CDR3 protein: ASSLGTANTEAF

V gene: TRBV7-9
CDR3 protein: ASSLGFWQGMLAKNIQY

V gene: TRBV9
CDR3 protein: ASSAGTGHYEQY

V gene: TRBV7-9
CDR3 protein: ASSPGQGVTYEQY